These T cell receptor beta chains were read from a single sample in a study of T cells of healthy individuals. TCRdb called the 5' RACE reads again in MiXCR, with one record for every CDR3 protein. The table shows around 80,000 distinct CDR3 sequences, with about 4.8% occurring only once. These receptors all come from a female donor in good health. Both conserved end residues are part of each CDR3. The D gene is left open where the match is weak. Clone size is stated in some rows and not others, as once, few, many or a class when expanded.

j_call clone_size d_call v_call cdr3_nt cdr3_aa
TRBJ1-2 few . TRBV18 TGTGCCAGCTCACCAATCTCATCTAACTATGGCTACACCTTC CASSPISSNYGYTF
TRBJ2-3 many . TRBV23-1 TGCGCCAGCAGTGGTAGGAAGCGCCGCAAGTACACAGATACGCAGTATTTT CASSGRKRRKYTDTQYF
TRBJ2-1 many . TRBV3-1 TGTGCCAGCAGCCCTGACCATTACAATGAGCAGTTCTTC CASSPDHYNEQFF
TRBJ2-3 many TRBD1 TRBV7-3 TGTGCCAGCAGCTTAGTAGGGACAGGGGGCGGATCAGATACGCAGTATTTT CASSLVGTGGGSDTQYF
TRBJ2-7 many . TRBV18 TGTGCCAGCTCACCTGACGGGGCAGGGACCGACGAGCAGTACTTC CASSPDGAGTDEQYF
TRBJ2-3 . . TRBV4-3 TGCGCCAGCAGCCAAGAAATACTCCGGGCGCCAGATACGCAGTATTTT CASSQEILRAPDTQYF
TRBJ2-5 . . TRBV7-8 TGTGCCAGCAGCTTAGGTTACAAGGCGCCCCTACCACAAGAGACCCAGTACTTC CASSLGYKAPLPQETQYF
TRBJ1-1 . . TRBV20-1 TGCAGTGCTAGCTTGGGGAGCCGGAACACTGAAGCTTTCTTT CSASLGSRNTEAFF
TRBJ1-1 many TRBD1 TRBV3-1 TGTGCCAGCAGCCCAAGCGGGACAGATGGCGCTGAAGCTTTCTTT CASSPSGTDGAEAFF
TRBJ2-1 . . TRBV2 TGTGCCAGCAGGGAGCGGGCAAACAATGAGCAGTTCTTC CASRERANNEQFF
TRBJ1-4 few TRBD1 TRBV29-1 TGCAGCGTTGAAGTGGACAGGGCGGAAAAACTGTTTTTT CSVEVDRAEKLFF
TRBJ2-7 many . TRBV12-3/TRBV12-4 TGTGCCAGCAGTTCAGGGGACCATTACGAGCAGTACTTC CASSSGDHYEQYF